This T cell receptor beta chain originates from a study of T cells in tumors after PD-1 blockade. About the research overall: No patient had prior checkpoint blockade, systemic immunosuppression, or radiotherapy within 4 weeks. Study-level points and caveats: Blood contained approximately 43% of the tumor's TCR clonotypes.

Using immunoSEQ multiplex PCR, the repertoire was profiled, and TCRdb retains in-frame clones only, with some absent. This table has 45,000 to 60,000 clones, 81% appearing once. Comments on this clone: Antigen specificity is unknown.

Sequencing was performed on PBMCs, taken before anti-PD-1 treatment. This clonotype was obtained from a human donor with basal cell carcinoma.

CDR3 nucleotide sequence: TGTGCCAGCAGCTTGGACACGATCTCCTACGAGCAGTACTTC. This translates into CASSLDTISYEQYF. This chain links TRBV7-6 with TRBJ2-7; D possibly corresponds to TRBD1 (5 bases). Germline V lookup: CDR1 SGHVS, CDR2 FNYEAQ. The CDR3 has 14 residues. Between the trimmed V and J ends, which lost 3 bases and 0 bases, there was a span of 9 bases.